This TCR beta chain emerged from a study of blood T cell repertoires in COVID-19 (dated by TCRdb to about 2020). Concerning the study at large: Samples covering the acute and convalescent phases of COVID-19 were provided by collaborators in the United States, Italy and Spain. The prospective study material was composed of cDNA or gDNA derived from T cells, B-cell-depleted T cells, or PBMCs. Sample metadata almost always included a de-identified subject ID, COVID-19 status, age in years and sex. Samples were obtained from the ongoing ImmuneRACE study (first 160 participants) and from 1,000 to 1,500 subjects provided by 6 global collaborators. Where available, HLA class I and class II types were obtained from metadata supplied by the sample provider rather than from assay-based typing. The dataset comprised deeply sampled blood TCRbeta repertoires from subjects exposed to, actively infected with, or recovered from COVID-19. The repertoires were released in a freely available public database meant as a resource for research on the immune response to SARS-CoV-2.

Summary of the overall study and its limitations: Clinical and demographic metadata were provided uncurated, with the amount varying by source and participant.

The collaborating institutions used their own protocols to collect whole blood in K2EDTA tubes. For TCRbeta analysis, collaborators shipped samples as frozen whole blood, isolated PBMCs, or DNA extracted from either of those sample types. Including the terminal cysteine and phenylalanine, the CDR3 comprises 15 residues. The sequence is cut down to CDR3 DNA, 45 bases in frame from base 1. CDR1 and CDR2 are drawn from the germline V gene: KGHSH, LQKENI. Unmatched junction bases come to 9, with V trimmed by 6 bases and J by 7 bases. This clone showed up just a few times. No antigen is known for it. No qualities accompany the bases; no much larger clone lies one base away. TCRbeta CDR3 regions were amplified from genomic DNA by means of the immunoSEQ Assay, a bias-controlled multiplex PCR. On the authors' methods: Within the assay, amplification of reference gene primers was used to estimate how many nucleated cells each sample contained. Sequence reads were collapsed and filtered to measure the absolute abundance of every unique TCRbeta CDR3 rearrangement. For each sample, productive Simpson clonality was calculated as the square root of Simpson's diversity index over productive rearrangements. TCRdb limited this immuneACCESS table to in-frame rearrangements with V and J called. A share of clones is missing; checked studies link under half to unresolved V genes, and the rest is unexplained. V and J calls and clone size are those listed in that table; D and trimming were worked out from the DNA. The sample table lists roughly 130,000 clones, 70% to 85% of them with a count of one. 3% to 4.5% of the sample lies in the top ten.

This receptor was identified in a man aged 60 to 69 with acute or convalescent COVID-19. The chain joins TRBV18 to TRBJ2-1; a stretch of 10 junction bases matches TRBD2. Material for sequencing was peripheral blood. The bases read TGTGCCAGCTCCCCCCCAGCGGGAGGGCCTAATGAGCAGTTCTTC. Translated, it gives CASSPPAGGPNEQFF.